Shown below are 5 T cell receptor beta chains from a single sample sequenced in a study of T-cell reconstitution after alpha-beta-depleted transplantation in children. The library targeted TCRbeta and was prepared with unique molecular identifiers. TCRdb used MiXCR to reprocess the PCR reads, holding one entry per CDR3 protein. This repertoire shows 700,000 to 950,000 distinct CDR3 sequences, 15% to 20% found once; its top ten account for around 4.5%. This specimen consisted of PBMCs, mostly from graft donor cells, obtained 360 days after TCRalphabeta/CD19-depleted stem cell transplant. The receptor source for this set is a male patient younger than 18 who had a stem cell transplant for acute lymphoblastic leukemia, so the T cells may come from the graft donor.

The chain is built from TRBV5-1 and TRBJ2-1; D is uncertain. The V end lost 7 bases, the J end lost 7 bases, and 15 bases lay between the germline ends. Per germline, CDR1 SGHRS and CDR2 YFSETQ. The CDR3 runs to 13 residues. The CDR3 bases are TGCGCCAGCTCCCTGGCCCAGCGAAATGAGCAGTTCTTC. It specifies CASSLAQRNEQFF.

Worth noting for this clonotype: A read error may explain this, as a much larger clone is one base away. The chain uses TRBV20-1 and TRBJ1-1; D gene unclear. Germline CDR1 and CDR2: DFQATT and SNEGSKA (reference sequence). V lost 2 bases and J lost 1, with 5 bases in between. The CDR3 loop spans 12 amino acids. The DNA of the CDR3 is TGCAGTGCTAGAAAAGGGAACACTGAAGCTTTCTTT. Translation gives CSARKGNTEAFF.

This clonotype was counted between two and nine times. This chain links TRBV12-3 or TRBV12-4 with TRBJ2-5; the match to TRBD1 covers 8 bases. V was pared by 5 bases and J by 7 bases, with 3 bases of the junction left unmatched. The CDR3 is 12 residues long. This CDR3 reads CASSAGGGTQYF. The DNA for the CDR3 is TGTGCCAGCAGTGCAGGGGGCGGGACCCAGTACTTC.

This clonotype was observed a handful of times. The chain recombines TRBV4-1 with TRBJ1-5, with no clear D. The germline gives CDR1 MGHRA, CDR2 YSYEKL. The CDR3 length is 14 residues. Trimming took 0 bases from V and 0 from J, leaving 3 bases between them. The CDR3 region has the DNA TGCGCCAGCAGCCAAGATCATAGCAATCAGCCCCAGCATTTT. Residues: CASSQDHSNQPQHF.

This clonotype turned up a few times. The CDR3 DNA sequence: TGTGCCAGCAGTGAATTTGGAGGTGGTCAGCCCCAGCATTTT. Translating gives CASSEFGGGQPQHF. The chain links TRBV25-1 to TRBJ1-5; D unclear. There are 14 residues in the CDR3. The ends were cut back, 1 base at V and 6 bases at J, with 10 bases in the middle. In germline, CDR1 is MGHDK, CDR2 SYGVNS.